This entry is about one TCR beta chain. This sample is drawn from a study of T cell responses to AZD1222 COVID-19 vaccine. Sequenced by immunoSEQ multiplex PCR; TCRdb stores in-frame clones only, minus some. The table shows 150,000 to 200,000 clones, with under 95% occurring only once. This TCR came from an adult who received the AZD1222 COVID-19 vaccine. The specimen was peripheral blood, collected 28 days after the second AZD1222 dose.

This CDR3 is CASIGAGSGHVFF. CDR3 in DNA: TGTGCCAGCATCGGGGCAGGGTCAGGGCATGTGTTTTTT. The chain links TRBV28 to TRBJ1-4, with D possibly matching TRBD1 (5 bases). V was pared by 7 bases and J by 15 bases, with 21 bases between. Germline CDR1 and CDR2: MDHEN and SYDVKM. This CDR3 comprises 13 residues.